These T cell receptor beta chains were read from a single sample in a study of blood T cell repertoires in COVID-19. Using immunoSEQ multiplex PCR, the repertoire was profiled, and TCRdb retains in-frame clones only, with some absent. The table records around 250,000 clones, roughly 83% of them present only once. The sample comprised peripheral blood. The receptors here all came from a man aged 55 to 70 who had recovered from COVID-19. CDR3s include the opening cysteine and the closing phenylalanine or tryptophan. A D gene is named only where the DNA matches it firmly. The size field is filled for only some rows; it gives once, few, many or a size class.

d_call: .
v_call: TRBV6-5
j_call: TRBJ1-5
clone_size: once
cdr3_nt: TGTGCCAGCAGCATGACCGGGACATCAGATCAGCCCCAGCATTTT
cdr3_aa: CASSMTGTSDQPQHF

d_call: .
v_call: TRBV5-1
j_call: TRBJ1-6
clone_size: .
cdr3_nt: TGCGCCAGCAGCCCTGGAGGGACGTCTGATTCACCCCTCCACTTT
cdr3_aa: CASSPGGTSDSPLHF

d_call: .
v_call: TRBV19
j_call: TRBJ1-3
clone_size: .
cdr3_nt: TGTGCCAGTAGTATCGGCGGCAGCTCTGGAAACACCATATATTTT
cdr3_aa: CASSIGGSSGNTIYF

d_call: .
v_call: TRBV19
j_call: TRBJ2-7
clone_size: .
cdr3_nt: TGTGCCAGTAGTAAGCAGGGAGGACCCTACGAGCAGTACTTC
cdr3_aa: CASSKQGGPYEQYF

d_call: TRBD2
v_call: TRBV6-1
j_call: TRBJ2-1
clone_size: many
cdr3_nt: TGTGCCAGCAGTGAACGGGGGGGAGGTACCTACAATGAGCAGTTCTTC
cdr3_aa: CASSERGGGTYNEQFF

d_call: .
v_call: TRBV21-1
j_call: TRBJ2-7
clone_size: .
cdr3_nt: .
cdr3_aa: CASSKVGRGTAYEQYF

d_call: .
v_call: TRBV2
j_call: TRBJ2-3
clone_size: .
cdr3_nt: TGTGCCAGCAGTGCCCGTTCAGGGGGGCACCTAACGCAGTATTTT
cdr3_aa: CASSARSGGHLTQYF

d_call: .
v_call: TRBV6-5
j_call: TRBJ1-2
clone_size: .
cdr3_nt: TGTGCCAGCAGACGCGACAAGGACTATGGCTACACCTTC
cdr3_aa: CASRRDKDYGYTF

d_call: TRBD1
v_call: TRBV11-2
j_call: TRBJ1-1
clone_size: .
cdr3_nt: TGTGCCAGCAGCTCACAGGGGAGCACTGAAGCTTTCTTT
cdr3_aa: CASSSQGSTEAFF

d_call: TRBD2
v_call: TRBV2
j_call: TRBJ2-1
clone_size: .
cdr3_nt: TGTGCCAGCAGTGATCTGGGGGGGAGCTCCTACAATGAGCAGTTCTTC
cdr3_aa: CASSDLGGSSYNEQFF

d_call: .
v_call: TRBV7-3
j_call: TRBJ1-3
clone_size: .
cdr3_nt: TGTGCCAGCAGCTTATTTGCCAGGGTAGGTGGAAACACCATATATTTT
cdr3_aa: CASSLFARVGGNTIYF

d_call: .
v_call: TRBV3-1/TRBV3-2
j_call: TRBJ2-7
clone_size: .
cdr3_nt: TGTGCCAGCAGCCAAGATCTCGGCTACGAGCAGTACTTC
cdr3_aa: CASSQDLGYEQYF

d_call: TRBD1
v_call: TRBV7-7
j_call: TRBJ2-2
clone_size: .
cdr3_nt: TGTGCTAGCAGCCCGACAGGGGCGCAAGGCGGGGAGCTGTTTTTT
cdr3_aa: CASSPTGAQGGELFF

d_call: .
v_call: TRBV4-1
j_call: TRBJ2-5
clone_size: .
cdr3_nt: TGCGCCAGCAGCCAGGACGGGGGAGGCGGGGAGACCCAGTACTTC
cdr3_aa: CASSQDGGGGETQYF

d_call: .
v_call: TRBV18
j_call: TRBJ2-1
clone_size: .
cdr3_nt: TGTGCCAGCTCACCGATCCCCGGGGTTGAGCAGTTCTTC
cdr3_aa: CASSPIPGVEQFF

d_call: TRBD2
v_call: TRBV6-5
j_call: TRBJ2-7
clone_size: .
cdr3_nt: TGTGCCAGCAGTTACTCTGGGAGGGTCTCCGAGCAGTACTTC
cdr3_aa: CASSYSGRVSEQYF

d_call: .
v_call: TRBV28
j_call: TRBJ1-2
clone_size: .
cdr3_nt: TGTGCCAGCAGTCCGGGTGGGCAGGGAAGACGTGGCTACACCTTC
cdr3_aa: CASSPGGQGRRGYTF

d_call: .
v_call: TRBV7-9
j_call: TRBJ1-6
clone_size: .
cdr3_nt: TGTGCCAGCAGCGCCTGGACAAGGGGCGATGAGCCCCTCCACTTT
cdr3_aa: CASSAWTRGDEPLHF

d_call: TRBD1
v_call: TRBV5-6
j_call: TRBJ1-2
clone_size: .
cdr3_nt: TGTGCCAGCAGCTTTGGGGACAGGGTCATAGATGGCTACACCTTC
cdr3_aa: CASSFGDRVIDGYTF

d_call: .
v_call: TRBV5-1
j_call: TRBJ1-1
clone_size: .
cdr3_nt: TGCGCCAGCAGCTCCCAGGGGCCGAACACTGAAGCTTTCTTT
cdr3_aa: CASSSQGPNTEAFF

d_call: TRBD1
v_call: TRBV10-3
j_call: TRBJ2-7
clone_size: once
cdr3_nt: TGTGCCATCAGTCAGGGGGCAAGCTCCTACGAGCAGTACTTC
cdr3_aa: CAISQGASSYEQYF

d_call: TRBD1
v_call: TRBV19
j_call: TRBJ2-7
clone_size: once
cdr3_nt: TGTGCCAGTAGTACCGGGGGGACAGGGTTCGAGCAGTACTTC
cdr3_aa: CASSTGGTGFEQYF

d_call: TRBD2
v_call: TRBV11-1
j_call: TRBJ2-4
clone_size: .
cdr3_nt: TGTGCCAGCAGCTCCAGGACTAGAAAAAACATTCAGTACTTC
cdr3_aa: CASSSRTRKNIQYF

d_call: TRBD1
v_call: TRBV2
j_call: TRBJ1-1
clone_size: .
cdr3_nt: TGTGCCAGCACCTGGGACAGGGGTGAAGCTTTCTTT
cdr3_aa: CASTWDRGEAFF

d_call: TRBD1
v_call: TRBV6-5
j_call: TRBJ2-7
clone_size: .
cdr3_nt: TGTGCCAGCAGGCAGGGGGTAGTCTACGAGCAGTACTTC
cdr3_aa: CASRQGVVYEQYF

d_call: .
v_call: TRBV9
j_call: TRBJ1-1
clone_size: .
cdr3_nt: TGTGCCAGCAGCCCGTTCGGTGAAGCTTTCTTT
cdr3_aa: CASSPFGEAFF

d_call: .
v_call: TRBV14
j_call: TRBJ1-1
clone_size: .
cdr3_nt: TGTGCCAGCAGCCAAGATACGAGGAGCAGATTAGGAGCTTTCTTT
cdr3_aa: CASSQDTRSRLGAFF

d_call: .
v_call: TRBV4-2
j_call: TRBJ2-3
clone_size: .
cdr3_nt: TGTGCCAGCAGTTCGTCTACAGATACGCAGTATTTT
cdr3_aa: CASSSSTDTQYF

d_call: .
v_call: TRBV6-5
j_call: TRBJ1-5
clone_size: .
cdr3_nt: TGTGCCAGCAGTACCCAGGGAAAGGACCAGCCCCAGCATTTT
cdr3_aa: CASSTQGKDQPQHF

d_call: TRBD1
v_call: TRBV3-1/TRBV3-2
j_call: TRBJ2-7
clone_size: .
cdr3_nt: TGTGCCAGCAGCCTTTCTCCGGGACAGGGCCCCTACGAGCAGTACTTC
cdr3_aa: CASSLSPGQGPYEQYF

d_call: TRBD1
v_call: TRBV2
j_call: TRBJ2-7
clone_size: .
cdr3_nt: TGTGCCAGCAGGGACTCACCCGGGACAGCCTCCTACGAGCAGTACTTC
cdr3_aa: CASRDSPGTASYEQYF

d_call: TRBD1
v_call: TRBV5-1
j_call: TRBJ2-1
clone_size: .
cdr3_nt: TGCGCCAGCAGCTTGGGACAGGGGGCCTACAATGAGCAGTTCTTC
cdr3_aa: CASSLGQGAYNEQFF

d_call: .
v_call: TRBV7-9
j_call: TRBJ1-3
clone_size: .
cdr3_nt: TGTGCCAGCAGCTTAGGAGTCGGAAACACCATATATTTT
cdr3_aa: CASSLGVGNTIYF

d_call: .
v_call: TRBV25-1
j_call: TRBJ1-5
clone_size: .
cdr3_nt: TGTGCCAGCAGTGCCCCAGGCCCTTCTCCCCAGCATTTT
cdr3_aa: CASSAPGPSPQHF

d_call: .
v_call: TRBV19
j_call: TRBJ2-7
clone_size: once
cdr3_nt: TGTGCCAGTACCCAGGGAACCCCCTACGAGCAGTACTTC
cdr3_aa: CASTQGTPYEQYF

d_call: TRBD1
v_call: TRBV18
j_call: TRBJ1-2
clone_size: once
cdr3_nt: TGTGCCAGCTCACCGGGACAGGGATATGGCTACACCTTC
cdr3_aa: CASSPGQGYGYTF

d_call: .
v_call: TRBV29-1
j_call: TRBJ2-5
clone_size: .
cdr3_nt: TGCAGCGTTGATGAAGGGGGTGAGACCCAGTACTTC
cdr3_aa: CSVDEGGETQYF

d_call: .
v_call: TRBV19
j_call: TRBJ2-1
clone_size: .
cdr3_nt: TGTGCCAGTAGTACCCGACTAGATGAGCAGTTCTTC
cdr3_aa: CASSTRLDEQFF

d_call: TRBD1
v_call: TRBV9
j_call: TRBJ1-1
clone_size: .
cdr3_nt: TGTGCCAGCAGCGTAACAGGGGTTACTGAAGCTTTCTTT
cdr3_aa: CASSVTGVTEAFF

d_call: TRBD2
v_call: TRBV30
j_call: TRBJ2-1
clone_size: .
cdr3_nt: TGTGCCTGGGAAACCGGGACTAGCGGGAGGAGCTCCTACAATGAGCAGTTCTTC
cdr3_aa: CAWETGTSGRSSYNEQFF

d_call: .
v_call: TRBV30
j_call: TRBJ2-3
clone_size: .
cdr3_nt: TGTGCCTGGAGAGGGGTCCGGGATACGCAGTATTTT
cdr3_aa: CAWRGVRDTQYF

d_call: .
v_call: TRBV4-1
j_call: TRBJ1-5
clone_size: many
cdr3_nt: TGCGCCAGCAGCCAAGAGGGGGTAGGGAGGGGTAGCAATCAGCCCCAGCATTTT
cdr3_aa: CASSQEGVGRGSNQPQHF

d_call: TRBD2
v_call: TRBV28
j_call: TRBJ2-7
clone_size: .
cdr3_nt: TGTGCCAGCAACCTTTCGGGGAGGGCCTACGAGCAGTACTTC
cdr3_aa: CASNLSGRAYEQYF